Below, 28 T cell receptor beta chains from the same sample are listed, as sequenced in a study of T cell responses to AZD1222 COVID-19 vaccine. Profiled with immunoSEQ multiplex PCR; TCRdb holds only in-frame clones, not every one. The data contain some 100,000 clones, about 90% of them seen just once; the ten biggest clones take up roughly 10%. The source was peripheral blood, collected 28 days after the second AZD1222 dose. These receptors originate from an adult who received the AZD1222 COVID-19 vaccine.

The chain combines TRBV5-1 with TRBJ2-3; 7 positions match TRBD2. Germline CDR1 reads SGHRS; CDR2 reads YFSETQ. The CDR3 totals 13 residues. The V segment lost 4 bases and the J segment 6 bases; nucleotides outside the gene matches: 5. The CDR3 loop is CASSEGEGDTQYF. The CDR3 DNA sequence: TGCGCCAGCAGCGAAGGGGAGGGTGATACGCAGTATTTT. Combining the CDR3 with reference TRBV5-1 and TRBJ2-3 gives the whole variable domain KAGVTQTPRYLIKTRGQQVTLSCSPISGHRSVSWYQQTPGQGLQFLFEYFSETQRNKGNFPGRFSGRQFSNSRSEMNVSTLELGDSALYLCASSEGEGDTQYFGPGTRLTVL.

The V call is TRBV30, the J call TRBJ1-4; 9 positions agree with TRBD1. The CDR3 spans 15 residues. The J segment lost 7 bases and the V segment lost 2 bases, leaving 8 bases of the junction unmatched. Germline CDR1 is GTSNPN and CDR2 is SVGIG (reference sequence). The CDR3 reads CAWSRWGTGSEKLFF. Written as DNA, the CDR3 is TGTGCCTGGAGTCGCTGGGGGACAGGGAGTGAAAAACTGTTTTTT.

The genes are TRBV28 and TRBJ2-7; D not certain. CDR1 is MDHEN and CDR2 is SYDVKM in the germline V gene. The CDR3 totals 12 residues. Trimming took off 3 bases at V and 3 bases at J, with 6 bases between the two ends. CDR3 in DNA: TGTGCCAGCAGTTTCTGGAACTACGAGCAGTACTTC. This translates into CASSFWNYEQYF.

The J gene is TRBJ2-3, the V gene TRBV30; perhaps TRBD1 as D (5 bases). The CDR3 is made up of 15 amino acids. The V end was cut by 0 bases, the J end by 2 bases, with 12 bases between. The germline CDR1 and CDR2 sequences are GTSNPN and SVGIG (reference sequence). DNA for the CDR3: TGTGCCTGGAGTGTACCTGGGGCCTACACAGATACGCAGTATTTT. Amino acid sequence: CAWSVPGAYTDTQYF.

The chain employs TRBV5-4 and TRBJ2-7; the D gene is possibly TRBD2 (6 bases). Trimming took 1 base from V and 1 from J, leaving 12 bases between them. Germline lookup yields CDR1 SGHNT and CDR2 YYREEE (reference sequence). This CDR3 comprises 15 residues. The CDR3 region is CASSLSSGESYEQYF. In nucleotides, the CDR3 is TGTGCCAGCAGCTTGAGTAGCGGAGAATCCTACGAGCAGTACTTC.

This chain joins TRBV25-1 and TRBJ1-2, with TRBD1 identical over 10 bases. The V gene end was trimmed by 7 bases and the J gene end by 8 bases; junction bases not matched to a gene: 7. This CDR3 region has 13 residues. The germline V gene encodes CDR1 MGHDK and CDR2 SYGVNS. CDR3 sequence: CASTQDRGRGYTF. The CDR3 DNA sequence: TGTGCCAGCACCCAAGACAGGGGGCGAGGCTACACCTTC.

The J gene is TRBJ2-3, the V gene TRBV5-1; 12 bases line up with TRBD2. J lost 5 bases, V lost 4 bases, and 8 bases had no gene match. The CDR3 extends over 16 amino acids. Germline values: CDR1 SGHRS, CDR2 YFSETQ. The CDR3 reads CASSGRLAGDRDTQYF. The CDR3 DNA reads TGCGCCAGCAGCGGCCGACTAGCGGGGGACCGAGATACGCAGTATTTT.

This chain uses TRBV19 with TRBJ2-6; D ambiguous. V lost 5 bases, J lost 1 base, and 15 bases lay in between. The CDR3 sequence is 17 residues long. The germline V gene has CDR1 LNHDA and CDR2 SQIVND (reference sequence). DNA for the CDR3: TGTGCCAGTAGTTGGGGATCTAAGTTATCTGGGGCCAACGTCCTGACTTTC. Translating gives CASSWGSKLSGANVLTF.

This rearrangement joins TRBV18 to TRBJ1-5, with TRBD1 identical over 7 bases. Germline-derived CDR1 and CDR2 are KGHSH and LQKENI. V gave up 0 bases and J gave up 3 bases; unmatched junction bases: 5. The CDR3 is 16 amino acids. The CDR3 here is CASSPPSRGLNQPQHF. The CDR3 DNA sequence: TGTGCCAGCTCACCACCTTCTAGGGGGCTCAATCAGCCCCAGCATTTT.

This clone was picked up one time. V gene TRBV23-1 combines with J gene TRBJ2-7, with D maybe TRBD2 (6 bases). TRBV23-1 is sorted into the ORF group, with uncertain function. The CDR3 is 14 residues long. Trimming removed 7 bases from V and 4 bases from J, with 17 bases in between. CDR3 DNA: TGCGCCAGCATGCTGGAAAGGGAGGATTACGAGCAGTACTTC. It specifies CASMLEREDYEQYF.

The chain is built from TRBV5-6 and TRBJ2-1; 12 bases are a match to TRBD2. Germline CDR1 SGHDT, CDR2 YYEEEE. The CDR3 covers 16 residues. The V and J ends lost 0 bases and 8 bases, in that order; junction bases with no gene match: 6. In DNA, the CDR3 is TGTGCCAGCAGCTTGGTGCCTAGCGGGAGGGGAGATGAGCAGTTCTTC. This encodes CASSLVPSGRGDEQFF.

V is TRBV28 and J is TRBJ1-1; D is ambiguous. CDR3 length: 13 residues. V lost 1 base to trimming and J lost 5 bases, with 8 bases between them. Per the germline V gene, CDR1 is MDHEN and CDR2 is SYDVKM. The CDR3 region has the DNA TGTGCCAGCAGTTTATTGGGGAATACTGAAGCTTTCTTT. It translates to CASSLLGNTEAFF.

This clone was counted only a few times. The V call is TRBV4-1, the J call TRBJ2-2; D ambiguous. Germline assignment: CDR1 MGHRA and CDR2 YSYEKL. CDR3 length equals 14 residues. The ends were cut back, 0 bases at V and 8 bases at J, with 10 bases in the middle. The CDR3 reads CASSQEGSGGELFF. For the CDR3, the DNA is TGCGCCAGCAGCCAAGAAGGCTCAGGAGGGGAGCTGTTTTTT.

This chain connects TRBV11-1 to TRBJ1-1; unclear D gene. The V end was cut by 6 bases, the J end by 7 bases, with 15 bases between. The germline V gene encodes CDR1 SGHAT and CDR2 FQDESV (reference sequence). CDR3 size: 13 residues. CDR3 amino acids: CASSQDPQDEAFF. CDR3 in DNA: TGTGCCAGCAGTCAAGACCCCCAGGATGAAGCTTTCTTT.

This chain joins TRBV6-5 and TRBJ2-5; 11 bases fit TRBD2. The germline V gene encodes CDR1 MNHEY and CDR2 SVGAGI. This CDR3 region has 15 residues. Trimming removed 5 bases from V and 1 base from J; junction bases left unmatched: 3. The DNA of the CDR3 is TGTGCCAGCAGTAGGGGGACTAGCGGCCAAGAGACCCAGTACTTC. Protein product: CASSRGTSGQETQYF.

The chain uses TRBV2 and TRBJ1-5; 9 nucleotides align to TRBD1. Germline V gives CDR1 SNHLY, CDR2 FYNNEI. After removal of 5 bases from V and 7 bases from J, the junction contained 6 bases not matched to a gene. The CDR3 has 14 amino acids. The CDR3 sequence is CASSLTGGGQPQHF. For the CDR3, the DNA is TGTGCCAGCAGTTTGACAGGGGGAGGACAGCCCCAGCATTTT.

The chain couples TRBV30 to TRBJ1-2, with D maybe TRBD1 (6 bases). The V end lost 3 bases, the J end lost 8 bases, and 16 bases lay between the germline ends. From germline, CDR1 is GTSNPN and CDR2 SVGIG (reference sequence). This CDR3 is built from 13 residues. The CDR3 reads CAWRGGQGLGYTF. The CDR3 DNA reads as TGTGCCTGGAGAGGGGGTCAGGGTTTAGGCTACACCTTC.

The count of this clone is one. CDR3 region: CASSEIHGDEQYF. DNA of the CDR3: TGTGCCAGCAGCGAAATCCATGGGGACGAGCAGTACTTC. The chain recombines TRBV7-8 with TRBJ2-7; D gene unclear. The CDR3 spans 13 residues. V lost 5 bases, J lost 5 bases, and 13 bases lay in between. Germline assignment: CDR1 SGHVS and CDR2 FQNEAQ.

CDR3 bases: TGTGCCAGCAGCCAAGTTATACGCCGCGACACTGAAGCTTTCTTT. This sequence encodes CASSQVIRRDTEAFF. The chain has TRBV14 and TRBJ1-1; D gene unclear. Germline V lookup: CDR1 SGHDN, CDR2 FVKESK. Deletions cut 1 base from V and 3 bases from J, with 12 bases between. The CDR3 length is 15 residues.

This clone was counted between two and nine times. The chain is built from TRBV18 and TRBJ1-3; D gene ambiguous. V lost 2 bases to trimming and J lost 0 bases, with 8 bases between them. The CDR3 extends over 15 amino acids. Germline V CDR1 and CDR2: KGHSH, LQKENI. The CDR3 nucleotides read TGTGCCAGCTCACCAGCCCGGGGCTCTGGAAACACCATATATTTT. Protein: CASSPARGSGNTIYF.

The chain has TRBV29-1 and TRBJ2-7; TRBD1 matches 7 bases. The junction had 9 bases not matched to a gene; V was cut back by 6 bases and J by 1 base. Per germline, CDR1 SQVTM and CDR2 ANQGSEA. The CDR3 totals 14 residues. The CDR3 protein is CSVREGGRSYEQYF. The CDR3 DNA reads TGCAGCGTGAGGGAAGGGGGCCGGTCCTACGAGCAGTACTTC.

This chain joins TRBV19 and TRBJ2-1, with 8 nucleotides matching TRBD2. The V and J ends lost 6 bases and 0 bases, in that order; junction bases with no gene match: 4. Germline assignment: CDR1 LNHDA and CDR2 SQIVND (reference sequence). There are 15 residues in the CDR3. CDR3: CASSPTSVSYNEQFF. Written as DNA, the CDR3 is TGTGCCAGTAGCCCGACTAGCGTCTCCTACAATGAGCAGTTCTTC.

The V call is TRBV21-1, the J call TRBJ1-4; the table gives TRBD1 as D, unverified against the DNA. TRBV21-1 is reported as a pseudogene. The CDR3 contains 18 residues. The CDR3 loop reads CASSTHRDRGVGGEKLFF. DNA of the CDR3: TGTGCCAGCAGCACCCACCGGGACAGGGGGGTAGGTGGTGAAAAACTGTTTTTT.

The chain uses TRBV2 and TRBJ1-1; the D is unclear. Germline values: CDR1 SNHLY, CDR2 FYNNEI. The ends were cut back, 3 bases at V and 1 base at J, with 6 bases in the middle. The CDR3 runs to 13 residues. In DNA form, the CDR3 reads TGTGCCAGCAGTGAGGGGAGGAACACTGAAGCTTTCTTT. This translates into CASSEGRNTEAFF.

The chain is built from TRBV18 and TRBJ2-3, with TRBD2 identical over 13 bases. This CDR3 contains 16 residues. In germline, CDR1 is KGHSH, CDR2 LQKENI. V shed 3 bases and J 4 bases; nucleotides not matched to a gene: 4. The CDR3 coding sequence is TGTGCCAGCTCACCTGGGACTAGCGGGACTGCAGATACGCAGTATTTT. Amino acids: CASSPGTSGTADTQYF.

The V gene is TRBV5-4, the J gene TRBJ1-2; 9 bases match TRBD1. Trimming took 5 bases from V and 0 from J; bases not matched to a gene: 11. This CDR3 contains 17 residues. CDR1 is SGHNT, CDR2 YYREEE, per germline (reference sequence). The CDR3 sequence is CASRAAFGTGTNYGYTF. CDR3 coding DNA: TGTGCCAGCAGGGCCGCTTTTGGGACAGGGACTAACTATGGCTACACCTTC.

The V call is TRBV5-6, the J call TRBJ1-5, with 7 bases identical to TRBD1. After removal of 1 base from V and 5 bases from J, the junction contained 6 bases not matched to a gene. CDR1 is SGHDT and CDR2 is YYEEEE in the germline V gene. There are 15 residues in the CDR3. The CDR3 reads CASSLSKGAYQPQHF. The CDR3 DNA sequence: TGTGCCAGCAGCTTGAGTAAGGGGGCGTATCAGCCCCAGCATTTT.

In DNA, the CDR3 is TGTGCCTGGAGTGTACAGGCTGGGGTGAAAGAGACCCAGTACTTC. This codes for CAWSVQAGVKETQYF. V gene TRBV30 combines with J gene TRBJ2-5; a weak D match, TRBD1 (5 bases). The CDR3 runs 15 residues. The germline V gene has CDR1 GTSNPN and CDR2 SVGIG (reference sequence). The V gene lost 0 bases and the J gene lost 3 bases, with 14 bases spanning the gap.